This TCR beta chain comes out of a study of blood T cell repertoires in COVID-19. Study-level information: The samples span acute and convalescent COVID-19 from the United States, Italy and Spain. T cells, B-cell-depleted T cells, or PBMCs supplied cDNA or gDNA.

Original processing notes: Estimation of nucleated cell counts was performed using reference gene primer amplification. Method: immunoSEQ multiplex PCR; TCRdb's copy keeps in-frame clones and lacks some. The V and J calls and the clone size are those of that table, but D and trimming were determined from the DNA. The profile shows about 63,000 clones, 79% of them singletons. This CDR3 region has 17 residues. The germline CDR1 and CDR2 sequences are MDHEN and SYDVKM. After removal of 3 bases from V and 0 bases from J, the junction contained 3 bases not matched to a gene. This chain joins TRBV28 and TRBJ1-6, with 9 bases that match TRBD1. This TCR was recovered from a human donor in a cohort sampled during active COVID-19. Sequenced: peripheral blood. The CDR3 spells CASSFLDRGSYNSPLHF. DNA of the CDR3: TGTGCCAGCAGTTTTCTGGACAGGGGCTCCTATAATTCACCCCTCCACTTT.